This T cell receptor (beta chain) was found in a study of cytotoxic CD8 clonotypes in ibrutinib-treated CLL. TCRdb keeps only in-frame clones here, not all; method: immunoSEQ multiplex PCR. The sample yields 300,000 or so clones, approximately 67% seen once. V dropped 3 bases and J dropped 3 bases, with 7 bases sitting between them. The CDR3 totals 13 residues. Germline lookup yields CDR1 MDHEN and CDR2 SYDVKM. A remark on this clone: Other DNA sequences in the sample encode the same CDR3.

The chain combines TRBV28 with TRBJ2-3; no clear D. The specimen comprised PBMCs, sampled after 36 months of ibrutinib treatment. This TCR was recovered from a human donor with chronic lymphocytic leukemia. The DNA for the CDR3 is TGTGCCAGCAGTTTCCCCTCGACAGATACGCAGTATTTT. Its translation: CASSFPSTDTQYF.